This TCR beta chain was sequenced for a study of cytomegalovirus exposure and HLA in healthy donors. In regard to this clone: Its antigen remains unknown.

Study outcomes and limitations: Only CMV serostatus was available as immune exposure information. Sequencing had likely introduced a cluster of highly shared sequence variants as an artifact. When analyzed later, a missense DCLRE1C variant was found to be linked to TCR beta V- and J-gene trimming.

Primers included in the PCR were 60 Vbeta and 13 Jbeta primers. As handled by the study authors: Per a later analysis, the number of unique TCR beta chains was approximately 80 million, of which about 11 million were shared. The assay was immunoSEQ multiplex PCR, and TCRdb's table has in-frame clones only and misses some. V and J calls and clone size follow that table, whereas D and trimming were derived from the DNA. This table holds 150,000 to 200,000 clones, 80% to 90% found once. The V segment lost 5 bases and the J segment 7 bases; nucleotides outside the gene matches: 14. Germline CDR1 reads ENHRY; CDR2 reads SYGVKD. The CDR3 loop spans 17 amino acids.

V and J are TRBV10-3 and TRBJ1-5; 10 nucleotides agree with TRBD1. Source material: PBMCs. The receptor's source is a man aged 50 to 59 in good health and CMV-seropositive. DNA of the CDR3: TGTGCCATCAGTTCCCGGGACAGGGGAGGGACAGAACAGCCCCAGCATTTT. Protein product: CAISSRDRGGTEQPQHF.